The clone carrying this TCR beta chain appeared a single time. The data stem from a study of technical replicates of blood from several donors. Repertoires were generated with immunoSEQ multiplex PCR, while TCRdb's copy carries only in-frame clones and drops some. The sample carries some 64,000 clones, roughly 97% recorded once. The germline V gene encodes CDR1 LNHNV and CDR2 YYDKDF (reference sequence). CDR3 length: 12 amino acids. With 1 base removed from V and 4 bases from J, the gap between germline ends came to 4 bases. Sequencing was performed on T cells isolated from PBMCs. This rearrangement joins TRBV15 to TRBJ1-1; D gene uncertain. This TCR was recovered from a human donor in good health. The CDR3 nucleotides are TGTGCCACCAGCAGAGGAGGCACTGAAGCTTTCTTT. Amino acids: CATSRGGTEAFF.